This TCR beta chain was sequenced during a study of T cell responses to AZD1222 COVID-19 vaccine. The protocol was immunoSEQ multiplex PCR, while the TCRdb copy is restricted to in-frame clones and leaves out a portion. This sample has some 170,000 clones; about 93% occur once, and the top ten carry roughly 1%. V lost 3 bases to trimming and J lost 10 bases, with 13 bases between them. Germline CDR1 and CDR2: MNHNS and SASEGT. The CDR3 contains 14 residues. Sample: peripheral blood, taken 28 days after the second dose of the MenACWY control vaccine. The gene calls are TRBV6-1 and TRBJ1-6; a weak D match, TRBD1 (6 bases). The sequence came from an adult who received the MenACWY meningococcal vaccine as a control. The CDR3 nucleotides are TGTGCCAGCAGTGATGAACAGGGTTTATCACCCCTCCACTTT. It translates to CASSDEQGLSPLHF.